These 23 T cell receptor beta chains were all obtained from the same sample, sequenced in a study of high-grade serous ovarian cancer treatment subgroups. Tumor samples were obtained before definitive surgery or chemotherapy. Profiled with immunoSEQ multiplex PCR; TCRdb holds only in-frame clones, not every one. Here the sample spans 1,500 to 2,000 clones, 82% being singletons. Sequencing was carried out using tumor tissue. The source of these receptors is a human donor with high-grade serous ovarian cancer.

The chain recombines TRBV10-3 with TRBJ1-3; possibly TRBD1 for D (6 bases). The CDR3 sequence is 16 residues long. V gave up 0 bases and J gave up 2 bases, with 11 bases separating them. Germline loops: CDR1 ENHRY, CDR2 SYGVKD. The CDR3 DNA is TGTGCCATCAGTGAGTCGGGACGGACAGCTGGAAACACCATATATTTT. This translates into CAISESGRTAGNTIYF.

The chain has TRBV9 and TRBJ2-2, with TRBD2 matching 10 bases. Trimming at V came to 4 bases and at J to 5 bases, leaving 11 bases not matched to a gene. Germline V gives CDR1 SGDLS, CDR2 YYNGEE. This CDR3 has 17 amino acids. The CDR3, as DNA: TGTGCCAGCAGCCCCAGAGGACCTAGCGGGGGTACCGGGGAGCTGTTTTTT. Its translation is CASSPRGPSGGTGELFF.

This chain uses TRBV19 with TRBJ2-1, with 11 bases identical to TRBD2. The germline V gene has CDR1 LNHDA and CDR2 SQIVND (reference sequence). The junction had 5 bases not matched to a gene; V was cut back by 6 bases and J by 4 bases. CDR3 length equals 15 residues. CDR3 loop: CASRAGLAVYNEQFF. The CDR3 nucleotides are TGTGCCAGTAGGGCGGGACTAGCGGTTTACAATGAGCAGTTCTTC.

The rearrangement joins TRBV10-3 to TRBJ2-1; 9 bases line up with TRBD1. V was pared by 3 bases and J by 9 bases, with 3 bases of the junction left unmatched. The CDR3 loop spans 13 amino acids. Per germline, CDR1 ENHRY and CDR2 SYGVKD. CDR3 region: CAISDGTGFEQFF. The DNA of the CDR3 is TGTGCCATCAGTGACGGGACAGGGTTTGAGCAGTTCTTC.

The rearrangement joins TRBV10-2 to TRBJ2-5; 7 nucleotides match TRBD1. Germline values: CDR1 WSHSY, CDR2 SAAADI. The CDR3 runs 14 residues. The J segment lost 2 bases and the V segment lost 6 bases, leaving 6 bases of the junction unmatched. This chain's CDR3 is CASRQGWGQETQYF. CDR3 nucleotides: TGCGCCAGCAGACAGGGGTGGGGGCAAGAGACCCAGTACTTC.

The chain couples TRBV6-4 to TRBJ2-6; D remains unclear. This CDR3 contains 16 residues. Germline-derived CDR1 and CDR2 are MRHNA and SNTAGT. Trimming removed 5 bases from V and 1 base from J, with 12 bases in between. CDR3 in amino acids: CASSPLPASGANVLTF. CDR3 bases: TGTGCCAGCAGTCCACTCCCAGCGTCTGGGGCCAACGTCCTGACTTTC.

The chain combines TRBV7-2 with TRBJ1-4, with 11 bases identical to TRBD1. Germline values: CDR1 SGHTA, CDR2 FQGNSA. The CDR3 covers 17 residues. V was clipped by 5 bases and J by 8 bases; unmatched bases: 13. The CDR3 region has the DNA TGTGCCAGCAGCCTAATAGGACAGGGGGCCGCGGGGGAAAAACTGTTTTTT. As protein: CASSLIGQGAAGEKLFF. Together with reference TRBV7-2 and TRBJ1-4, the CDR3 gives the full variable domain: GAGVSQSPSNKVTEKGKDVELRCDPISGHTALYWYRQSLGQGLEFLIYFQGNSAPDKSGLPSDRFSAERTGGSVSTLTIQRTQQEDSAVYLCASSLIGQGAAGEKLFFGSGTQLSVL.

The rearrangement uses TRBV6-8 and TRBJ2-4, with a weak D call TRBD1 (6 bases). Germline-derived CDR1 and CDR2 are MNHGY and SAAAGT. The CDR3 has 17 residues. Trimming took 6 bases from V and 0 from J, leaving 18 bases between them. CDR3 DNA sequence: TGTGCCAGCAGCGAACAGGGTTTAGGTCTAGCCAAAAACATTCAGTACTTC. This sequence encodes CASSEQGLGLAKNIQYF.

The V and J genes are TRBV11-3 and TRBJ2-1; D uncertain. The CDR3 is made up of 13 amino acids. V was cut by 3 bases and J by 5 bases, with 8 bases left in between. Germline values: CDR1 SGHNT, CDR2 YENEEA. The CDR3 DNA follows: TGTGCCAGCAGCTTGATCTACGACAATGAGCAGTTCTTC. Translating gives CASSLIYDNEQFF.

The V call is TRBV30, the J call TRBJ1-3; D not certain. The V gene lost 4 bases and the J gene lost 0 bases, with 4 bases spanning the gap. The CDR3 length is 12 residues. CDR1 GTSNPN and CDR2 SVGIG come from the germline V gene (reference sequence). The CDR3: CAWKSSGNTIYF. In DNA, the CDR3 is TGTGCCTGGAAAAGCTCTGGAAACACCATATATTTT.

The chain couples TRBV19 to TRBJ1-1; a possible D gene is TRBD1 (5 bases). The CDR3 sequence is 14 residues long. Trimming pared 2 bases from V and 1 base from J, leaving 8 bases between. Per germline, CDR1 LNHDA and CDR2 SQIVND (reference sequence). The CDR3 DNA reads TGTGCCAGTAGTATAAGACAGCCGAACACTGAAGCTTTCTTT. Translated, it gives CASSIRQPNTEAFF.

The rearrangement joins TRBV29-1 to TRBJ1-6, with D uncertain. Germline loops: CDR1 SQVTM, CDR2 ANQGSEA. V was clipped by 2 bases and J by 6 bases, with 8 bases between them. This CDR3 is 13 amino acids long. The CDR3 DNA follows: TGCAGCGTTGAAACGGTCCCTAATTCACCCCTCCACTTT. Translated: CSVETVPNSPLHF. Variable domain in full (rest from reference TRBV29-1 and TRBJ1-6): SAVISQKPSRDICQRGTSLTIQCQVDSQVTMMFWYRQQPGQSLTLIATANQGSEATYESGFVIDKFPISRPNLTFSTLTVSNMSPEDSSIYLCSVETVPNSPLHFGNGTRLTVT.

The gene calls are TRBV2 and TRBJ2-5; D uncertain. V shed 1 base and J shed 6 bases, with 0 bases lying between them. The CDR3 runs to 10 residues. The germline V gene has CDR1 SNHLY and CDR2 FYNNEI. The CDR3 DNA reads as TGTGCCAGCAGTGAAGAGACCCAGTACTTC. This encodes CASSEETQYF.

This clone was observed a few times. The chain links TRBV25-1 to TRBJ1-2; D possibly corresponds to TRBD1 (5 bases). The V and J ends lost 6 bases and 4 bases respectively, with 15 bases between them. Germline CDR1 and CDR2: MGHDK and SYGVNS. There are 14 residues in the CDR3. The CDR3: CASRGLGVGYGYTF. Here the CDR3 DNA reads TGTGCCAGCAGAGGATTAGGGGTAGGCTATGGCTACACCTTC.

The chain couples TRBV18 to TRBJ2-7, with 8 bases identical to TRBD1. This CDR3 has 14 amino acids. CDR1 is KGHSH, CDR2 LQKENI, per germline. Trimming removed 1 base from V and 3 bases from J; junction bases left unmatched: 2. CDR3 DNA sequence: TGTGCCAGCTCACCACTTACAGGGGGCTACGAGCAGTACTTC. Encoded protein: CASSPLTGGYEQYF. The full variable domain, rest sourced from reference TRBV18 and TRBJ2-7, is NAGVMQNPRHLVRRRGQEARLRCSPMKGHSHVYWYRQLPEEGLKFMVYLQKENIIDESGMPKERFSAEFPKEGPSILRIQQVVRGDSAAYFCASSPLTGGYEQYFGPGTRLTVT.

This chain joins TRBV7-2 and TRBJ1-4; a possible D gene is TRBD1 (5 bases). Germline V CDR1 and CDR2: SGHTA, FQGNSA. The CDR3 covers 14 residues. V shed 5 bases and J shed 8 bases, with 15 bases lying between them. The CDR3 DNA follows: TGTGCCAGCAGCCTAAGTAGGGGTGGGGAAAAACTGTTTTTT. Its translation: CASSLSRGGEKLFF.

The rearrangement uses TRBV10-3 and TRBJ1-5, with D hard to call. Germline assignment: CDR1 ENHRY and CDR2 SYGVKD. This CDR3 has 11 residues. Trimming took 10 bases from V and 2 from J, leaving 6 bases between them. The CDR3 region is CASLGNQPQHF. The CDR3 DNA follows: TGTGCCAGCCTCGGCAATCAGCCCCAGCATTTT.

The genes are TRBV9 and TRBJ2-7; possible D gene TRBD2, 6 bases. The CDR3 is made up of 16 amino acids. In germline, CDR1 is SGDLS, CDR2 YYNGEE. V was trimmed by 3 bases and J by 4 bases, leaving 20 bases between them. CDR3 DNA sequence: TGTGCCAGCAGCGGTCTAATATCTAGCGCGGAATACGAGCAGTACTTC. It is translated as CASSGLISSAEYEQYF. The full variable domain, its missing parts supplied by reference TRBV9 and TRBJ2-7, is DSGVTQTPKHLITATGQRVTLRCSPRSGDLSVYWYQQSLDQGLQFLIQYYNGEERAKGNILERFSAQQFPDLHSELNLSSLELGDSALYFCASSGLISSAEYEQYFGPGTRLTVT.

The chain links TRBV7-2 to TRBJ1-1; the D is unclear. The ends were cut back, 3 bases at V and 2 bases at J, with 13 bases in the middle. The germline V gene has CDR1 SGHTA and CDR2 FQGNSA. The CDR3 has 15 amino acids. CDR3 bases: TGTGCCAGCAGCTTGGATGGTACATCCAACACTGAAGCTTTCTTT. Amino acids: CASSLDGTSNTEAFF.

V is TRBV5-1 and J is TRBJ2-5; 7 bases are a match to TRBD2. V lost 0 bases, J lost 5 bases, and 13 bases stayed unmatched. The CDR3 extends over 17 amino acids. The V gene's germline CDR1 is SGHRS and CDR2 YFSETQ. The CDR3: CASSLAPASGGWETQYF. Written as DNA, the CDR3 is TGCGCCAGCAGCTTGGCTCCGGCCTCCGGGGGGTGGGAGACCCAGTACTTC.

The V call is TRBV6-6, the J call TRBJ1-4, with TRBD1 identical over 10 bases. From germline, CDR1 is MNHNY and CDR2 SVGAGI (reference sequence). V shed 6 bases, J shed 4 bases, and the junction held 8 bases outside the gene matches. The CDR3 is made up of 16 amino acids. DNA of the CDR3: TGTGCCAGCAGGGGTGGACAGGGGGGATTTAATGAAAAACTGTTTTTT. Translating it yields CASRGGQGGFNEKLFF.

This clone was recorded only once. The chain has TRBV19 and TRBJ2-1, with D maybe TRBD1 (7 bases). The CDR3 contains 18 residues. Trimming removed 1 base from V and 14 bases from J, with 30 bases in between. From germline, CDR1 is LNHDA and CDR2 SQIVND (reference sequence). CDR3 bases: TGTGCCAGTAGTATAGTTCTGGGGCGGCCAGGGGGGCCCCAAGGGGAGTTCTTC. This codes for CASSIVLGRPGGPQGEFF.

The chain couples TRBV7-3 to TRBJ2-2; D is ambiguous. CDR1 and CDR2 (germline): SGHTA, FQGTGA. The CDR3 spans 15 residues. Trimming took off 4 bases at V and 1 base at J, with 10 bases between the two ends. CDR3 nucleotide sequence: TGTGCCAGCAGCTCCTTTCCAGGGAACACCGGGGAGCTGTTTTTT. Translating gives CASSSFPGNTGELFF.